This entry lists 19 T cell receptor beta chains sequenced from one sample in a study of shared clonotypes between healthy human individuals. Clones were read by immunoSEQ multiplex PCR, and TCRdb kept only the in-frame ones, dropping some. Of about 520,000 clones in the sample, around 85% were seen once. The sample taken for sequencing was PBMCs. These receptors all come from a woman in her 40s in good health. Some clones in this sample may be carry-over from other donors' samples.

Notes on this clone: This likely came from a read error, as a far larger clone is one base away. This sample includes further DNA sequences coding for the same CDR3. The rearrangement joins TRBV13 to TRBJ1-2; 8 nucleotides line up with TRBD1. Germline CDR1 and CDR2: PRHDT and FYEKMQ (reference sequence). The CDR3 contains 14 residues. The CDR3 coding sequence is TGTGCCAGCAGCCTAGGACAGGGAGGTTATGGCTACACATTC. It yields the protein CASSLGQGGYGYTF.

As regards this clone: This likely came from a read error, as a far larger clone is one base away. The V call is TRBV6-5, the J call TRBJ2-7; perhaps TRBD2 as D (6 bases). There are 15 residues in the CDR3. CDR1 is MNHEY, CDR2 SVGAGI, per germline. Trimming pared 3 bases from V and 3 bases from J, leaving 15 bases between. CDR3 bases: TGTGCCAGCAGTTATTCTAGCGAGAGGGGCTACGAGCAGTACTTC. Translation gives CASSYSSERGYEQYF.

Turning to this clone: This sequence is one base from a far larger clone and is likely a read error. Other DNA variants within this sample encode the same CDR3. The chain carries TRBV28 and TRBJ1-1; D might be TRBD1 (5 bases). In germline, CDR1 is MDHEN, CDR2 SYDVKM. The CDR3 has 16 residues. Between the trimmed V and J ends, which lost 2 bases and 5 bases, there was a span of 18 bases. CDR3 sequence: CASSLTIGQEGTEAFF. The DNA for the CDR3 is TGTGCCAGCAGTTTAACAATCGGGCAGGAGGGGACTGAAGCTTTCTTT.

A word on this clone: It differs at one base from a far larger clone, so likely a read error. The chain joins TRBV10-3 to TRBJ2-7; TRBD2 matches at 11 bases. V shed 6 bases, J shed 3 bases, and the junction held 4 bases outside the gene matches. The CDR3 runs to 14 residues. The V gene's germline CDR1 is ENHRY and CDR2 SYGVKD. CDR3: CAISGGTSGYEQYF. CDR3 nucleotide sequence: TGTGCCATCAGCGGAGGGACTAGCGGCTACGAGCAGTACTTC.

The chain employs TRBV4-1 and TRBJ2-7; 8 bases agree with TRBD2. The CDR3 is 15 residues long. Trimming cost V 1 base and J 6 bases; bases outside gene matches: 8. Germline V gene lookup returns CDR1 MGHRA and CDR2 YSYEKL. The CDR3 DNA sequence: TGCGCCAGCAGCCAAGGCGGAGCGGGAGTCGCCGAGCAGTACTTC. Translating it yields CASSQGGAGVAEQYF.

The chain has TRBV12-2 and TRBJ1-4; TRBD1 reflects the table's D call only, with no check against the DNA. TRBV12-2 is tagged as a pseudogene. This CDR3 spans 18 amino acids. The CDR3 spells CASRLAVRGRATNEKLFF. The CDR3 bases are TGTGCAAGTCGCTTAGCGGTCAGGGGGCGGGCAACTAATGAAAAACTGTTTTTT.

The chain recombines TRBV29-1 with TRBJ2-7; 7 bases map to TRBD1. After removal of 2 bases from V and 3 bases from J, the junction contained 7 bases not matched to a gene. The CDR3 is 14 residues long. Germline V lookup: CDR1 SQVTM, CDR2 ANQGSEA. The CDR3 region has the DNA TGCAGCGTTGAACTAACAGGGGTGAGCTACGAGCAGTACTTC. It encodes CSVELTGVSYEQYF.

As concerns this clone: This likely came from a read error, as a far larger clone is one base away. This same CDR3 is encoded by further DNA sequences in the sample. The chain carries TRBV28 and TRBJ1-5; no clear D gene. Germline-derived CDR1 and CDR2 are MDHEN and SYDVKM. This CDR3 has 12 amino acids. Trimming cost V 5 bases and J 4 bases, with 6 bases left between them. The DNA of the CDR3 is TGTGCCAGCAGTCCTGGGAATCAGCCCCAGCATTTT. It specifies CASSPGNQPQHF.

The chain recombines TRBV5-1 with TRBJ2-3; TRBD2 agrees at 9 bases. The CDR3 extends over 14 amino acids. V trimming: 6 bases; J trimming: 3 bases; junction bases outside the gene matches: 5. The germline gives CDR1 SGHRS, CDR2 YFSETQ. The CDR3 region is CASNSGSFTDTQYF. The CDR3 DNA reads TGCGCCAGCAATAGCGGGAGTTTTACAGATACGCAGTATTTT.

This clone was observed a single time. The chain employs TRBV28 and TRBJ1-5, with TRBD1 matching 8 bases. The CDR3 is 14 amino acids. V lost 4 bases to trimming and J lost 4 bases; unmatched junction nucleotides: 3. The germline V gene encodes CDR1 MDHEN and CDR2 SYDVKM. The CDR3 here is CASSSRTGNQPQHF. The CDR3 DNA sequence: TGTGCCAGCAGTTCTAGGACAGGGAATCAGCCCCAGCATTTT.

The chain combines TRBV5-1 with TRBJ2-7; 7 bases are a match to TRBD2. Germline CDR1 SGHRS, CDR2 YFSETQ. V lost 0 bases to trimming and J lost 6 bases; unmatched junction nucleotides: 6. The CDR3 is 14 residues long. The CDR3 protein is CASSLAQRESEQYF. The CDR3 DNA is TGCGCCAGCAGCTTGGCCCAGCGGGAATCCGAGCAGTACTTC.

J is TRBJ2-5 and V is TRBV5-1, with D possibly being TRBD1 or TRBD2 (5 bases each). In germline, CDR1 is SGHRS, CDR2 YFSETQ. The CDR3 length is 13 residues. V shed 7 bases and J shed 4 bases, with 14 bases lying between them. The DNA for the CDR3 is TGCGCCAGCGCCGAGGGGTGGATAGAGACCCAGTACTTC. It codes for CASAEGWIETQYF.

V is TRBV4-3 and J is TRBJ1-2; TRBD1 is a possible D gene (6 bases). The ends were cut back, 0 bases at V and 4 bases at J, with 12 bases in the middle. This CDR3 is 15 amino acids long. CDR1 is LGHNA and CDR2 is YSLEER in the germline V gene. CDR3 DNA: TGCGCCAGCAGCCAAGATGGGGGGCTGGGCTATGGCTACACCTTC. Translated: CASSQDGGLGYGYTF.

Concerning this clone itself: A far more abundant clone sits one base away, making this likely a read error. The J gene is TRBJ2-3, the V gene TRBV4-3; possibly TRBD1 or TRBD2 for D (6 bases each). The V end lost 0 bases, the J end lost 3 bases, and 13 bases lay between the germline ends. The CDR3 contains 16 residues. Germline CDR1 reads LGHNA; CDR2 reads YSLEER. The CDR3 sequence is CASSQDGGLSTDTQYF. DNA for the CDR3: TGCGCCAGCAGCCAAGATGGGGGGCTGAGTACAGATACGCAGTATTTT.

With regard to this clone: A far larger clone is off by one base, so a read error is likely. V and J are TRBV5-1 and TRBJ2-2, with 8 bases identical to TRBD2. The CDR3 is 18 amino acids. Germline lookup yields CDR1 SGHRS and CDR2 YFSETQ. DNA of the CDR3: TGCGCCAGCAGCTTGAAGAATCGAGCGGGAGAGAACACCGTGGAGCTGTTTTTT. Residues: CASSLKNRAGENTVELFF.

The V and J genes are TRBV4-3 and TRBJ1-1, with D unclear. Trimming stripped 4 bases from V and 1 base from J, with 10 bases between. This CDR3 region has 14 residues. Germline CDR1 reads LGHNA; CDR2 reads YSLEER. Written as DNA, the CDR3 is TGCGCCAGCAGCCTAGACGGAGGGAACACTGAAGCTTTCTTT. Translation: CASSLDGGNTEAFF.

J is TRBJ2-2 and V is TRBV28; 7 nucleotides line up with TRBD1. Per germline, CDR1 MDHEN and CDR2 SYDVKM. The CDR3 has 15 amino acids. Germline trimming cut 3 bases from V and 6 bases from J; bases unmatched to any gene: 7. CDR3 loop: CASSLLQGVAGELFF. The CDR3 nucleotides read TGTGCCAGCAGTTTGTTGCAGGGGGTTGCCGGGGAGCTGTTTTTT.

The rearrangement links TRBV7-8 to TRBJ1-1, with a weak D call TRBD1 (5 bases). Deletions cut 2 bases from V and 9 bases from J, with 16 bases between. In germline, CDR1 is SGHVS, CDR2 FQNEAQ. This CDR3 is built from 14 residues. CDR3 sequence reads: CASSLISGGMKAFF. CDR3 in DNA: TGTGCCAGCAGCTTAATCTCGGGGGGGATGAAAGCTTTCTTT.

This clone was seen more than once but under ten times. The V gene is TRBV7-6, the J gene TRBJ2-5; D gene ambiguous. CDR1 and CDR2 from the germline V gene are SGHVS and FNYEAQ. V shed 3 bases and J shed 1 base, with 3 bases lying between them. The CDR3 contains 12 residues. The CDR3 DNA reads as TGTGCCAGCAGCTTGTTCCAAGAGACCCAGTACTTC. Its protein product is CASSLFQETQYF.